Reported below is one T cell receptor beta chain. The V gene's germline CDR1 is SNHLY and CDR2 FYNNEI. The CDR3 consists of 18 residues. The junction had 10 bases not matched to a gene; V was cut back by 5 bases and J by 4 bases. Sequencing was performed with immunoSEQ multiplex PCR; in TCRdb, only in-frame clones are kept and a portion is missing. Of about 710,000 clones in the sample, more than 70% are singletons; the top ten hold 0.009% to 0.0095%. The sample belongs to a study of shared T cell receptors in the human thymus. These sequences were also reported in another study, on human thymus T cells. From that report: Thymic tissue was derived from resections collected during corrective heart surgery.

Material: thymocytes. The chain employs TRBV2 and TRBJ2-6, with 11 bases lining up with TRBD1. This TCR was sampled from a boy in the first two years of life with a congenital heart defect. CDR3 sequence reads: CASSKVRGQGDGANVLTF. In DNA, the CDR3 is TGTGCCAGCAGTAAGGTTCGGGGACAGGGGGACGGGGCCAACGTCCTGACTTTC.